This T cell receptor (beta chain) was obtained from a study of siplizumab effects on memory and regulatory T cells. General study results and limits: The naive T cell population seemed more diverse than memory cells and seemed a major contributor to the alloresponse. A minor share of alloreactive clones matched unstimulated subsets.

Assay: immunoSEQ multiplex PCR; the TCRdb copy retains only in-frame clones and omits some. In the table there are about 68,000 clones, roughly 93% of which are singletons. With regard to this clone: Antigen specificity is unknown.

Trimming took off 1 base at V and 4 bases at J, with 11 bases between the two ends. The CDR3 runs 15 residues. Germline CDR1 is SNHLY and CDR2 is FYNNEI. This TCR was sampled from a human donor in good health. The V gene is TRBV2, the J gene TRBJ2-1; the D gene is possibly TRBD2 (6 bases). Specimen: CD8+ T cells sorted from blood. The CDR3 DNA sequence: TGTGCCAGCAGTGAAGGGCGGGGCTATTACAATGAGCAGTTCTTC. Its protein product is CASSEGRGYYNEQFF. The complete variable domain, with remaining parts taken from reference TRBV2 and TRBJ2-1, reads EPEVTQTPSHQVTQMGQEVILRCVPISNHLYFYWYRQILGQKVEFLVSFYNNEISEKSEIFDDQFSVERPDGSNFTLKIRSTKLEDSAMYFCASSEGRGYYNEQFFGPGTRLTVL.